Listed below are T cell receptor beta chains from one sample, sequenced in a study of OX40 agonist ivuxolimab in advanced cancers. Clones were sequenced by immunoSEQ multiplex PCR, and TCRdb holds only the in-frame ones, with some missing. Counted here are approximately 69,000 clones, roughly 92% occurring once; the ten biggest clones make up about 0.3%. This specimen was CD4+ or CD8+ T cells sorted from blood, taken in a trial of the OX40 agonist ivuxolimab. The source of these receptors is an adult with an advanced solid tumor such as melanoma, head and neck, liver or kidney cancer. The CDR3 runs from the conserved cysteine through the conserved F or W. Each record gives: J gene, D gene, clone size, V gene, CDR3 protein, CDR3 DNA. The D gene is left open where the match is weak. Clone size appears in some rows only: once, few, many, or a class for an expanded clone.

j_call: TRBJ2-1
d_call: TRBD1
clone_size: NA
v_call: TRBV27
cdr3_aa: CASYRDRGSYNEQFF
cdr3_nt: TGTGCTAGTTACCGGGACAGGGGCTCCTACAATGAGCAGTTCTTC

j_call: TRBJ2-2
d_call: NA
clone_size: NA
v_call: TRBV6-4
cdr3_aa: CASSASLNTGELFF
cdr3_nt: TGTGCCAGCAGTGCCTCTCTTAACACCGGGGAGCTGTTTTTT

j_call: TRBJ1-5
d_call: TRBD1
clone_size: NA
v_call: TRBV6-5
cdr3_aa: CASSNDRGSNQPQHF
cdr3_nt: TGTGCCAGCAGTAACGACAGGGGTTCCAATCAGCCCCAGCATTTT

j_call: TRBJ2-7
d_call: TRBD1
clone_size: NA
v_call: TRBV10-3
cdr3_aa: CAISPGQASAYEQYF
cdr3_nt: TGTGCCATCAGTCCGGGACAGGCGTCAGCCTACGAGCAGTACTTC

j_call: TRBJ1-1
d_call: NA
clone_size: NA
v_call: TRBV5-1
cdr3_aa: CASSVTGMWAFF
cdr3_nt: TGCGCCAGCAGTGTTACAGGGATGTGGGCTTTCTTT

j_call: TRBJ2-5
d_call: NA
clone_size: once
v_call: TRBV4-2
cdr3_aa: CASRGYGQEETQYF
cdr3_nt: TGTGCCAGCAGGGGTTATGGCCAAGAAGAGACCCAGTACTTC

j_call: TRBJ1-1
d_call: TRBD1
clone_size: NA
v_call: TRBV7-3
cdr3_aa: CASSLTSGGAITEAFF
cdr3_nt: TGTGCCAGCAGCTTAACGTCAGGGGGCGCAATCACTGAAGCTTTCTTT

j_call: TRBJ1-2
d_call: NA
clone_size: NA
v_call: TRBV19
cdr3_aa: CASSIERGVGYTF
cdr3_nt: TGTGCCAGTAGTATAGAGAGAGGGGTCGGCTACACCTTC

j_call: TRBJ1-5
d_call: TRBD1
clone_size: NA
v_call: TRBV28
cdr3_aa: CASTQGFSNQPQHF
cdr3_nt: TGTGCCAGTACACAGGGGTTCAGCAATCAGCCCCAGCATTTT

j_call: TRBJ1-3
d_call: TRBD1
clone_size: once
v_call: TRBV18
cdr3_aa: CASSPTGGSGNTIYF
cdr3_nt: TGTGCCAGCTCACCGACAGGGGGCTCTGGAAACACCATATATTTT

j_call: TRBJ2-3
d_call: TRBD1
clone_size: NA
v_call: TRBV19
cdr3_aa: CASRSNRGATQLYFSTDTQYF
cdr3_nt: TGTGCCAGTAGATCAAACAGGGGGGCCACTCAACTTTACTTTAGCACAGATACGCAGTATTTT

j_call: TRBJ1-2
d_call: NA
clone_size: NA
v_call: TRBV21-1
cdr3_aa: CASSKERRRTKNYGYTF
cdr3_nt: TGTGCCAGCAGCAAAGAGCGGCGCCGGACTAAAAACTATGGCTACACCTTC

j_call: TRBJ2-1
d_call: NA
clone_size: once
v_call: TRBV7-3
cdr3_aa: CASSLSRSSYNEQFF
cdr3_nt: TGTGCCAGCAGCCTTTCCCGAAGCTCCTACAATGAGCAGTTCTTC

j_call: TRBJ1-4
d_call: NA
clone_size: few
v_call: TRBV29-1
cdr3_aa: CSVALAGNEKLFF
cdr3_nt: TGCAGCGTTGCTTTGGCGGGTAATGAAAAACTGTTTTTT

j_call: TRBJ2-3
d_call: NA
clone_size: NA
v_call: TRBV6-5
cdr3_aa: CASRAQGWRDTQYF
cdr3_nt: TGTGCCAGCAGAGCACAGGGTTGGAGAGATACGCAGTATTTT

j_call: TRBJ1-1
d_call: NA
clone_size: few
v_call: TRBV5-5
cdr3_aa: CASSSPTGTLNTEAFF
cdr3_nt: TGTGCCAGCAGCTCACCGACCGGGACTTTGAACACTGAAGCTTTCTTT

j_call: TRBJ1-3
d_call: NA
clone_size: NA
v_call: TRBV7-9
cdr3_aa: CASSLKGGTAPTIYF
cdr3_nt: TGTGCCAGCAGCTTAAAGGGGGGTACAGCCCCCACCATATATTTT

j_call: TRBJ1-1
d_call: NA
clone_size: NA
v_call: TRBV2
cdr3_aa: CASTRTDFTEAFF
cdr3_nt: TGTGCCAGCACCCGGACAGACTTCACTGAAGCTTTCTTT

j_call: TRBJ1-4
d_call: NA
clone_size: NA
v_call: TRBV10-2
cdr3_aa: CASKRTEAASEKLFF
cdr3_nt: TGCGCCAGCAAACGGACAGAAGCTGCGTCTGAAAAACTGTTTTTT

j_call: TRBJ2-7
d_call: TRBD1
clone_size: NA
v_call: TRBV25-1
cdr3_aa: CASKGATGEQYF
cdr3_nt: TGTGCCAGCAAGGGGGCAACGGGAGAGCAGTACTTC

j_call: TRBJ2-5
d_call: TRBD2
clone_size: few
v_call: TRBV30
cdr3_aa: CAWSRASGFQETQYF
cdr3_nt: TGTGCCTGGAGTAGGGCTAGCGGGTTCCAAGAGACCCAGTACTTC

j_call: TRBJ2-5
d_call: NA
clone_size: NA
v_call: TRBV12-5
cdr3_aa: CASGLVGGSPETQYF
cdr3_nt: TGTGCTAGTGGTTTGGTTGGGGGCTCCCCAGAGACCCAGTACTTC

j_call: TRBJ1-2
d_call: TRBD1
clone_size: NA
v_call: TRBV6-5
cdr3_aa: CASRKTGTGGHGYTF
cdr3_nt: TGTGCCAGCAGAAAAACCGGGACAGGGGGTCATGGCTACACCTTC

j_call: TRBJ2-7
d_call: NA
clone_size: NA
v_call: TRBV2
cdr3_aa: CASSESRGFSYEQYF
cdr3_nt: TGTGCCAGCAGTGAATCCAGGGGATTTAGCTACGAGCAGTACTTC

j_call: TRBJ1-1
d_call: NA
clone_size: NA
v_call: TRBV15
cdr3_aa: CATQGYTEAFF
cdr3_nt: TGTGCCACACAGGGATACACTGAAGCTTTCTTT

j_call: TRBJ1-2
d_call: NA
clone_size: few
v_call: TRBV29-1
cdr3_aa: CSVELAQGEGGYTF
cdr3_nt: TGCAGCGTTGAACTGGCGCAGGGCGAGGGTGGCTACACCTTC

j_call: TRBJ1-4
d_call: NA
clone_size: NA
v_call: TRBV2
cdr3_aa: CASSEVRTVGEKLFF
cdr3_nt: TGTGCCAGCAGTGAAGTCCGGACAGTAGGTGAAAAACTGTTTTTT

j_call: TRBJ2-2
d_call: TRBD2
clone_size: once
v_call: TRBV7-2
cdr3_aa: CASSFSTSGSATGELFF
cdr3_nt: TGTGCCAGCAGCTTTTCGACTAGCGGGAGCGCCACCGGGGAGCTGTTTTTT

j_call: TRBJ1-3
d_call: NA
clone_size: NA
v_call: TRBV7-6
cdr3_aa: CASSLVGNSGNTIYF
cdr3_nt: TGTGCCAGCAGCTTAGTGGGTAACTCTGGAAACACCATATATTTT

j_call: TRBJ2-3
d_call: NA
clone_size: NA
v_call: TRBV19
cdr3_aa: CASSSSGSTDTQYF
cdr3_nt: TGTGCCAGTAGTAGTAGCGGAAGCACAGATACGCAGTATTTT

j_call: TRBJ2-7
d_call: TRBD2
clone_size: NA
v_call: TRBV11-2
cdr3_aa: CASSLSPFGLAGYEQYF
cdr3_nt: TGTGCCAGCAGCTTATCTCCCTTCGGACTAGCGGGCTACGAGCAGTACTTC

j_call: TRBJ1-2
d_call: NA
clone_size: NA
v_call: TRBV7-9
cdr3_aa: CASSFGQYGSGYTF
cdr3_nt: TGTGCCAGCAGCTTTGGACAGTACGGGTCTGGCTACACCTTC

j_call: TRBJ1-3
d_call: TRBD1
clone_size: NA
v_call: TRBV6-5
cdr3_aa: CASSRDRSKDTIYF
cdr3_nt: TGTGCCAGCAGTAGGGACAGGAGCAAGGACACCATATATTTT

j_call: TRBJ1-5
d_call: TRBD1
clone_size: NA
v_call: TRBV12-5
cdr3_aa: CASGPGQGMSNQPQHF
cdr3_nt: TGTGCTAGTGGTCCGGGACAGGGGATGAGCAATCAGCCCCAGCATTTT

j_call: TRBJ2-7
d_call: NA
clone_size: NA
v_call: TRBV27
cdr3_aa: CASSLKVSGSYEQYF
cdr3_nt: TGTGCCAGCAGTTTAAAAGTTAGCGGCTCCTACGAGCAGTACTTC

j_call: TRBJ2-5
d_call: TRBD2
clone_size: NA
v_call: TRBV5-1
cdr3_aa: CASSPRLAGVSETQYF
cdr3_nt: TGCGCCAGCAGCCCCCGACTAGCGGGAGTATCCGAGACCCAGTACTTC

j_call: TRBJ2-5
d_call: NA
clone_size: once
v_call: TRBV6-6
cdr3_aa: CASSYARSETQYF
cdr3_nt: TGTGCCAGCAGTTACGCTAGATCGGAGACCCAGTACTTC

j_call: TRBJ1-1
d_call: NA
clone_size: NA
v_call: TRBV6-5
cdr3_aa: CASSYSQPGNTEAFF
cdr3_nt: TGTGCCAGCAGTTACTCACAACCAGGGAACACTGAAGCTTTCTTT

j_call: TRBJ2-1
d_call: TRBD2
clone_size: NA
v_call: TRBV23-1
cdr3_aa: CASSRRRELVHEQFF
cdr3_nt: TGCGCCAGCAGTCGACGGCGGGAGTTGGTTCATGAGCAGTTCTTC

j_call: TRBJ1-5
d_call: NA
clone_size: few
v_call: TRBV10-3
cdr3_aa: CAISESGGSNQPQHF
cdr3_nt: TGTGCCATCAGTGAGTCAGGAGGGAGCAATCAGCCCCAGCATTTT

j_call: TRBJ2-1
d_call: NA
clone_size: NA
v_call: TRBV14
cdr3_aa: CASSQRLTGEQFF
cdr3_nt: TGTGCCAGCAGCCAACGACTAACGGGTGAGCAGTTCTTC

j_call: TRBJ2-1
d_call: TRBD2
clone_size: NA
v_call: TRBV5-1
cdr3_aa: CASSLALADPEQFF
cdr3_nt: TGCGCCAGCAGCTTGGCCCTAGCGGACCCTGAGCAGTTCTTC